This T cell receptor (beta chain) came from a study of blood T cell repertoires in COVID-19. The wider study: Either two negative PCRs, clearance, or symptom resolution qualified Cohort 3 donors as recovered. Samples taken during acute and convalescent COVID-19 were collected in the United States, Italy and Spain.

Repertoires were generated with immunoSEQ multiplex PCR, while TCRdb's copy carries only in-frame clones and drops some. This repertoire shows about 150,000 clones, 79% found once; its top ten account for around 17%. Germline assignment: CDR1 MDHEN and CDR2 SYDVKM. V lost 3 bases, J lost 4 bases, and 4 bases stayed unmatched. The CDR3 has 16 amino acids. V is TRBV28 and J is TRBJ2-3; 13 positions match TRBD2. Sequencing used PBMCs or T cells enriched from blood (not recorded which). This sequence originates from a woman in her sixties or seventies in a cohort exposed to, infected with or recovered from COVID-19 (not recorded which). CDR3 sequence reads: CASSFYGLAGADTQYF. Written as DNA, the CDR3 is TGTGCCAGCAGTTTCTACGGACTAGCGGGAGCAGATACGCAGTATTTT.